What follows describes a single T cell receptor (beta chain). Measured with immunoSEQ multiplex PCR; TCRdb has only the in-frame clones, and not every one. Among approximately 260,000 clones listed, about 85% were seen once. The entry originates in a study of blood T cell repertoires in COVID-19. Study in general: Acute and convalescent COVID-19 samples came from the United States, Italy and Spain. Sources were T cells, B-cell-depleted T cells, or PBMCs; the material itself was cDNA or gDNA.

Which cohort a participant joined came from the clinical history participants gave. The germline V gene encodes CDR1 SGHAT and CDR2 FQDESV (reference sequence). The V segment lost 4 bases and the J segment 5 bases; nucleotides outside the gene matches: 4. CDR3 length: 15 amino acids. This rearrangement joins TRBV11-1 to TRBJ2-1; TRBD2 aligns across 11 bases. The TCR originated in a woman in her 30s with acute COVID-19. Sequenced: PBMCs or T cells enriched from blood (not recorded which). The CDR3 bases are TGTGCCAGCAGCTGGGGACTAGCGGAACACAATGAGCAGTTCTTC. The encoded protein is CASSWGLAEHNEQFF.